These T cell receptor beta chains were read from a single sample in a study of blood T cell repertoires in COVID-19. Libraries were prepared by immunoSEQ multiplex PCR; TCRdb keeps only in-frame clonotypes and omits some of them. The sample holds 330,000 or so clones, roughly 87% seen once. Sequencing was carried out using peripheral blood. The receptors were gathered from a man aged 25-45 years with COVID-19, enrolled during active disease. CDR3s include the opening cysteine and the closing phenylalanine or tryptophan. Fields, in order: D gene, J gene, clone size, V gene, CDR3 protein, CDR3 DNA. The D gene is left open where the match is weak. A row's size may be missing; if present it is once, few, many or a size class.

>.|TRBJ2-1|.|TRBV7-2
CASNTRAEANEQFF
TGTGCCAGCAACACACGGGCGGAGGCCAATGAGCAGTTCTTC
>TRBD1|TRBJ1-2|.|TRBV12-3/TRBV12-4
CASGTQGDYGYTF
TGTGCCAGCGGTACTCAGGGGGACTATGGCTACACCTTC
>TRBD2|TRBJ2-7|.|TRBV27
CASSPLAGGTYEQYF
TGTGCCAGCAGTCCCTTAGCGGGGGGGACCTACGAGCAGTACTTC
>TRBD1|TRBJ2-7|.|TRBV5-5
CASRSGQDYEQYF
TGTGCCAGCAGATCGGGACAGGACTACGAGCAGTACTTC
>.|TRBJ2-2|once|TRBV15
CATGTQNTGELFF
TGTGCCACCGGGACACAGAACACCGGGGAGCTGTTTTTT
>.|TRBJ1-5|.|TRBV10-3
CAISERGADVNQPQHF
TGTGCCATCAGTGAGCGGGGGGCGGACGTCAATCAGCCCCAGCATTTT
>TRBD2|TRBJ2-1|.|TRBV28
CASSLFGLAGANEQFF
TGTGCCAGCAGTTTATTCGGACTAGCGGGAGCAAATGAGCAGTTCTTC
>TRBD1|TRBJ1-6|.|TRBV18
CASSPGTEGYSPLHF
TGTGCCAGCTCACCTGGGACAGAGGGGTACTCACCCCTCCACTTT
>.|TRBJ2-6|.|TRBV19
CASSMYSGANVLTF
TGTGCCAGTAGTATGTATTCTGGGGCCAACGTCCTGACTTTC
>TRBD2|TRBJ2-1|.|TRBV4-2
CASSQTSGSYNEQFF
TGTGCCAGCAGCCAAACTAGCGGCTCCTACAATGAGCAGTTCTTC
>.|TRBJ1-2|.|TRBV29-1
CSVESERYGYTF
TGCAGCGTTGAATCGGAGCGCTATGGCTACACCTTC
>.|TRBJ2-1|.|TRBV11-2
CASSRWTVVYNEQFF
TGTGCCAGCAGCCGATGGACAGTTGTCTACAATGAGCAGTTCTTC
>.|TRBJ2-3|.|TRBV12-3/TRBV12-4
CASSSVDTQYF
TGTGCCAGCAGTTCCGTAGATACGCAGTATTTT
>TRBD2|TRBJ2-1|.|TRBV4-1
CASSHAGGPGGSYNEQFF
TGCGCCAGCAGCCACGCGGGCGGGCCGGGGGGCTCCTACAATGAGCAGTTCTTC
>.|TRBJ2-7|.|TRBV12-3/TRBV12-4
CASSLDQGEQYF
TGTGCCAGCAGTTTAGATCAGGGCGAGCAGTACTTC